This TCR beta chain originates from a study of T cell responses to AZD1222 COVID-19 vaccine. Assay: immunoSEQ multiplex PCR; the TCRdb copy retains only in-frame clones and omits some. Here the sample spans 100,000 to 120,000 clones, about 90% being singletons. The length of the CDR3 is 13 residues. Germline lookup yields CDR1 LGHDT and CDR2 YNNKEL (reference sequence). Unmatched junction bases numbered 10, after V lost 8 bases and J lost 7 bases. The material sequenced was peripheral blood, taken on day 0 of AZD1222 vaccination. The V call is TRBV3-1 (or the pseudogene TRBV3-2), the J call TRBJ1-1; 7 bases match TRBD1. The receptor comes from an adult in good health. CDR3 sequence (DNA): TGTGCCAGCTGGGGAGGGGGCGATAATGAAGCTTTCTTT. Protein product: CASWGGGDNEAFF.